Each of the 30 T cell receptor beta chains below was sequenced from the same sample in a study of CD8 T cells in ankylosing spondylitis. TCRdb reanalysed the 5' RACE reads using MiXCR and keeps one entry per CDR3 protein. Of about 200,000 distinct CDR3 sequences in the sample, around a quarter are singletons; the top ten hold 5% to 7.5%. Sequenced material: blood, either unsorted or a sorted T cell fraction (not recorded which). These receptors came from a male donor with ankylosing spondylitis or in good health (not recorded which).

The table lists this clonotype with many counts. The chain carries TRBV12-3 or TRBV12-4 and TRBJ2-7, with TRBD1 identical over 7 bases. The CDR3 is 14 residues long. The ends lost 7 bases at V and 7 bases at J; junction bases unmatched: 13. The CDR3 is CASTGTVDPGEQYF. Here the CDR3 DNA reads TGTGCCAGCACCGGGACAGTCGATCCCGGGGAGCAGTACTTC.

This clonotype was picked up a small number of times. V and J are TRBV29-1 and TRBJ2-7; 9 bases line up with TRBD1. With V trimmed by 6 bases and J by 5 bases, 8 bases remained unmatched. CDR1 and CDR2 from the germline V gene are SQVTM and ANQGSEA. The CDR3 covers 13 residues. As DNA, the CDR3 is TGCAGCGTGACCGGGACAGGGTGGAACGAGCAGTACTTC. Its protein is CSVTGTGWNEQYF.

There are a few counts of this clonotype. CDR3: CASSQESQDIQYF. As DNA, the CDR3 is TGTGCCAGCAGCCAAGAGAGCCAGGACATTCAGTACTTC. V usage is TRBV4-2 and J usage is TRBJ2-4, with D hard to call. V lost 0 bases to trimming and J lost 8 bases, with 8 bases between them. The length of the CDR3 is 13 residues. Germline V gene data show CDR1 as LGHNA and CDR2 as YNFKEQ.

This clonotype has a handful of counts. The genes are TRBV5-1 and TRBJ2-2, with TRBD2 matching 14 bases. J gave up 4 bases and V 4 bases, and 3 bases lay outside the gene matches. Germline V gene sequence: CDR1 SGHRS, CDR2 YFSETQ. The CDR3 runs to 16 residues. The CDR3 loop reads CASSNGLAGGTGELFF. CDR3 nucleotides: TGCGCCAGCAGCAATGGACTAGCGGGAGGCACCGGGGAGCTGTTTTTT.

This clonotype was seen many times. One end of the junction does not line up with germline, which may come from a read error. The chain recombines TRBV12-3 or TRBV12-4 with TRBJ2-5; D remains ambiguous. This CDR3 region has 11 residues. The CDR3 nucleotides read TGCGCCAGCAGCTCGAGGGAGACCCAGTACTTC. This codes for CASSSRETQYF.

This sequence joins TRBV4-1 and TRBJ1-2, with D maybe TRBD1 (5 bases). Germline CDR1 and CDR2: MGHRA and YSYEKL. V lost 3 bases to trimming and J lost 5 bases, with 16 bases between them. The CDR3 is 15 residues long. This CDR3 reads CASSHVGDGSYGYTF. The CDR3 DNA is TGCGCCAGCAGCCACGTGGGGGACGGCTCGTATGGCTACACCTTC.

This clonotype was detected a few times. The chain joins TRBV6-2 or TRBV6-3 to TRBJ2-7; D ambiguous. CDR3 length: 16 residues. V was trimmed by 2 bases and J by 5 bases, leaving 19 bases between them. Germline CDR1 reads MNHEY; CDR2 reads SVGEGT. CDR3 protein: CASSYLSIGASHEQYF. CDR3 bases: TGTGCCAGCAGTTACCTCAGTATTGGCGCAAGCCACGAGCAGTACTTC.

The chain carries TRBV10-3 and TRBJ2-5; TRBD1 aligns across 8 bases. V lost 3 bases, J lost 2 bases, and 8 bases stayed unmatched. Germline V gives CDR1 ENHRY, CDR2 SYGVKD. The CDR3 runs 16 residues. The CDR3 loop reads CAISEGQGAGQETQYF. Here the CDR3 DNA reads TGTGCCATCAGTGAAGGGCAGGGGGCAGGGCAAGAGACCCAGTACTTC.

V usage is TRBV6-2 or TRBV6-3 and J usage is TRBJ2-5; 14 positions agree with TRBD2. From germline, CDR1 is MNHEY and CDR2 SVGEGT. J lost 3 bases, V lost 6 bases, and 6 bases had no gene match. This CDR3 is built from 16 residues. DNA for the CDR3: TGTGCCAGCAGCCCCGGACTAGCGGGGGGAGAAGAGACCCAGTACTTC. Protein product: CASSPGLAGGEETQYF.

This clonotype was seen a handful of times. J is TRBJ2-3 and V is TRBV4-1; possibly TRBD2 for D (6 bases). Germline V gene data show CDR1 as MGHRA and CDR2 as YSYEKL. The CDR3 consists of 16 residues. Trimming took 0 bases from V and 2 from J, leaving 12 bases between them. Here the CDR3 DNA reads TGCGCCAGCAGCCAAGAAGGGTGGGGGGACACAGATACGCAGTATTTT. This translates into CASSQEGWGDTDTQYF.

The chain combines TRBV29-1 with TRBJ2-1; a weak D match, TRBD2 (5 bases). Looked up from germline, CDR1 is SQVTM and CDR2 is ANQGSEA. This CDR3 region has 14 residues. The V gene lost 3 bases and the J gene lost 0 bases, with 9 bases spanning the gap. Written as DNA, the CDR3 is TGCAGCGTTGATCGGGATAGCTCCTACAATGAGCAGTTCTTC. Translating gives CSVDRDSSYNEQFF.

This clonotype was picked up many times. The chain recombines TRBV7-8 with TRBJ1-1, with TRBD1 as a possible D gene (6 bases). Trimming removed 1 base at V and 1 base at J, with 10 bases between. CDR3 size: 15 residues. Germline CDR1 and CDR2: SGHVS and FQNEAQ. CDR3 protein: CASSLGLGGNTEAFF. Here the CDR3 DNA reads TGTGCCAGCAGCTTAGGATTAGGGGGGAACACTGAAGCTTTCTTT. The entire variable domain, with the rest obtained from reference TRBV7-8 and TRBJ1-1, is as follows: GAGVSQSPRYKVAKRGQDVALRCDPISGHVSLFWYQQALGQGPEFLTYFQNEAQLDKSGLPSDRFFAERPEGSVSTLKIQRTQQEDSAVYLCASSLGLGGNTEAFFGQGTRLTVV.

The CDR3 DNA sequence: TGCAGCGTTGGTGGGGGGGCGGCTCAGCCCCAGCATTTT. It codes for CSVGGGAAQPQHF. This rearrangement joins TRBV29-1 to TRBJ1-5, with TRBD1 as a possible D gene (6 bases). CDR3 size: 13 residues. The V end lost 4 bases, the J end lost 6 bases, and 13 bases lay between the germline ends. The germline CDR1 and CDR2 sequences are SQVTM and ANQGSEA.

V gene TRBV29-1 combines with J gene TRBJ1-2; TRBD1 agrees at 8 bases. Germline lookup yields CDR1 SQVTM and CDR2 ANQGSEA. After removal of 7 bases from V and 8 bases from J, the junction contained 9 bases not matched to a gene. The CDR3 has 12 residues. The DNA for the CDR3 is TGCAGCGCCCCGGGACAGGAAGGCGGCTACACCTTC. Its translation is CSAPGQEGGYTF.

This clonotype has more than one count but fewer than ten. The chain has TRBV20-1 and TRBJ2-1; a weak D match, TRBD1 (5 bases). Between the trimmed V and J ends, which lost 0 bases and 0 bases, there was a span of 6 bases. This CDR3 comprises 14 residues. The V gene's germline CDR1 is DFQATT and CDR2 SNEGSKA (reference sequence). DNA for the CDR3: TGCAGTGCTAGAGATCAGGGCTCCTACAATGAGCAGTTCTTC. Protein sequence: CSARDQGSYNEQFF.

The chain couples TRBV10-1 to TRBJ2-7, with D uncertain. The CDR3 covers 14 residues. V was trimmed by 0 bases and J by 4 bases, leaving 10 bases between them. CDR1 WNHNN and CDR2 SYGVQD come from the germline V gene (reference sequence). CDR3 sequence (DNA): TGCGCCAGCAGTGAGTCAGGTCTTCGTTACGAGCAGTACTTC. Its protein is CASSESGLRYEQYF.

This clonotype has a count of ten or more. The chain uses TRBV7-2 and TRBJ1-5, with TRBD1 matching over 8 bases. The CDR3 sequence is 15 residues long. V dropped 5 bases and J dropped 3; count of bases not matched to a gene: 6. CDR1 is SGHTA and CDR2 is FQGNSA in the germline V gene. The CDR3: CASSLDRAFNQPQHF. CDR3 DNA sequence: TGTGCCAGCAGCCTGGACAGGGCGTTCAATCAGCCCCAGCATTTT.

This clonotype was detected ten times or more. The genes are TRBV5-1 and TRBJ2-1; TRBD2 matches at 9 bases. Trimming took 2 bases from V and 7 from J; bases not matched to a gene: 4. Germline CDR1 and CDR2: SGHRS and YFSETQ. The length of the CDR3 is 14 residues. The CDR3 DNA follows: TGCGCCAGCAGCTTTAGCGGGAGTTTAAATGAGCAGTTCTTC. It is translated as CASSFSGSLNEQFF.

This clonotype was detected only a few times. The rearrangement uses TRBV20-1 and TRBJ1-1; no definite D call. Trimming removed 2 bases from V and 1 base from J, with 11 bases in between. The CDR3 spans 14 residues. In germline, CDR1 is DFQATT, CDR2 SNEGSKA (reference sequence). CDR3 sequence: CSARKGQWNTEAFF. DNA for the CDR3: TGCAGTGCTAGAAAGGGCCAATGGAACACTGAAGCTTTCTTT.

The chain employs TRBV15 and TRBJ2-1; 7 nucleotides line up with TRBD2. The V gene's germline CDR1 is LNHNV and CDR2 YYDKDF (reference sequence). Germline trimming cut 11 bases from V and 3 bases from J; bases unmatched to any gene: 10. CDR3 length: 14 residues. This chain's CDR3 is CAAALGGSYNEQFF. CDR3 in DNA: TGTGCCGCCGCACTGGGCGGGAGCTACAATGAGCAGTTCTTC. Complete variable domain (other parts from reference TRBV15 and TRBJ2-1): DAMVIQNPRYQVTQFGKPVTLSCSQTLNHNVMYWYQQKSSQAPKLLFHYYDKDFNNEADTPDNFQSRRPNTSFCFLDIRSPGLGDTAMYLCAAALGGSYNEQFFGPGTRLTVL.

This clonotype was seen a few times. This chain joins TRBV12-2 and TRBJ2-5; the table's D call TRBD2 went unverified against the DNA. TRBV12-2 is designated a pseudogene. This CDR3 is 15 amino acids long. CDR3 nucleotides: TGTGCAAGTCGCTTAGGCATGGGAGGGGAGGAGACCCAGTACTTC. Translated: CASRLGMGGEETQYF.

The chain is built from TRBV5-6 and TRBJ2-1, with 8 positions matching TRBD2. CDR1 SGHDT and CDR2 YYEEEE come from the germline V gene. This CDR3 contains 15 residues. With V trimmed by 2 bases and J by 2 bases, 3 bases remained unmatched. CDR3 in DNA: TGTGCCAGCAGCTTCCTAGCGGGTACCTACAATGAGCAGTTCTTC. This encodes CASSFLAGTYNEQFF.

This clonotype was detected ten times or more. The V and J genes are TRBV20-1 and TRBJ2-3, with 7 bases matching TRBD2. CDR1 is DFQATT, CDR2 SNEGSKA, per germline (reference sequence). The CDR3 sequence is 17 residues long. Trimming at V came to 0 bases and at J to 5 bases, leaving 14 bases not matched to a gene. The CDR3 spells CSARDFRDYQRKDTQYF. In DNA, the CDR3 is TGCAGTGCTAGAGATTTCCGGGACTACCAAAGAAAAGATACGCAGTATTTT.

The gene calls are TRBV20-1 and TRBJ1-6, with unresolved D. V lost 3 bases to trimming and J lost 7 bases, with 16 bases between them. The CDR3 contains 15 residues. Germline V gene data show CDR1 as DFQATT and CDR2 as SNEGSKA (reference sequence). The CDR3 DNA reads as TGCAGTGCTAGGCCCGGGAGTAGGTTCAATTCACCCCTCCACTTT. Protein product: CSARPGSRFNSPLHF.

V usage is TRBV24-1 and J usage is TRBJ2-1; D ambiguous. V was trimmed by 1 base and J by 0 bases, leaving 9 bases between them. Germline V gene sequence: CDR1 KGHDR, CDR2 SFDVKD. The CDR3 covers 16 residues. CDR3 nucleotide sequence: TGTGCCACCAGTGATTTCTCGGCCAGCTCCTACAATGAGCAGTTCTTC. Its protein product is CATSDFSASSYNEQFF.

This clonotype has at least ten counts. This chain connects TRBV27 to TRBJ2-1; weak D call: TRBD2 (5 bases). CDR1 is MNHEY, CDR2 SMNVEV, per germline (reference sequence). The CDR3 has 14 amino acids. V lost 3 bases and J lost 2, with 8 bases in between. The CDR3 DNA sequence: TGTGCCAGCAGTTTTTCGAGGGCCTACAATGAGCAGTTCTTC. Amino acids: CASSFSRAYNEQFF.

The chain recombines TRBV7-2 with TRBJ2-3; the D gene is possibly TRBD2 (5 bases). Germline V CDR1 and CDR2: SGHTA, FQGNSA. V was cut by 6 bases and J by 0 bases, with 10 bases left in between. The CDR3 covers 14 residues. This CDR3 reads CASSTTRSTDTQYF. The CDR3 bases are TGTGCCAGCAGTACAACTAGGAGCACAGATACGCAGTATTTT. Based on the CDR3 plus reference TRBV7-2 and TRBJ2-3, the full variable domain is GAGVSQSPSNKVTEKGKDVELRCDPISGHTALYWYRQSLGQGLEFLIYFQGNSAPDKSGLPSDRFSAERTGGSVSTLTIQRTQQEDSAVYLCASSTTRSTDTQYFGPGTRLTVL.

To note about this clonotype: This could be a read error, since a much larger clone is one nucleotide away. The J gene is TRBJ1-5, the V gene TRBV7-6; the match to TRBD1 covers 9 bases. This CDR3 has 15 residues. CDR1 SGHVS and CDR2 FNYEAQ come from the germline V gene. The CDR3 DNA follows: TGTACCAGCAGCAAAGGGGACAGGGGCAATCAGCCCCAGCATTTT. This translates into CTSSKGDRGNQPQHF.

This clonotype was counted ten times or more. The chain combines TRBV9 with TRBJ1-1; no clear D gene. This CDR3 contains 13 residues. Germline loops: CDR1 SGDLS, CDR2 YYNGEE. Between the trimmed V and J ends, which lost 0 bases and 3 bases, there was a span of 6 bases. CDR3 sequence reads: CASSVAPDTEAFF. The CDR3 DNA follows: TGTGCCAGCAGCGTAGCCCCCGACACTGAAGCTTTCTTT.

This clonotype was seen at least ten times. The rearrangement joins TRBV15 to TRBJ1-1; D remains ambiguous. Trimming cost V 3 bases and J 0 bases, with 5 bases left between them. The CDR3 covers 13 residues. Germline CDR1 and CDR2: LNHNV and YYDKDF (reference sequence). CDR3: CATSSLMNTEAFF. The CDR3 DNA reads as TGTGCCACCAGCAGCCTCATGAACACTGAAGCTTTCTTT.